The 27 T cell receptor beta chains reported below all come from one sample, sequenced in a study of T cell responses to AZD1222 COVID-19 vaccine. Sequencing used immunoSEQ multiplex PCR; TCRdb keeps in-frame clones, though not all of them. The profile shows about 150,000 clones, under 95% of them singletons. This specimen was peripheral blood, taken 28 days after the second AZD1222 dose. These receptor sequences come from an adult who received the AZD1222 COVID-19 vaccine.

The rearrangement joins TRBV6-5 to TRBJ2-1, with D tentatively TRBD2 (5 bases). The V end lost 7 bases, the J end lost 9 bases, and 19 bases lay between the germline ends. Per the germline V gene, CDR1 is MNHEY and CDR2 is SVGAGI. The CDR3 has 14 residues. In DNA form, the CDR3 reads TGTGCCAGCAAACCACAAGGGAGTTTACGTGAGCAGTTCTTC. It yields the protein CASKPQGSLREQFF.

The chain carries TRBV10-3 and TRBJ2-1, with 8 bases lining up with TRBD2. The V gene's germline CDR1 is ENHRY and CDR2 SYGVKD. V shed 4 bases, J shed 0 bases, and the junction held 8 bases outside the gene matches. The CDR3 is 17 amino acids. Written as DNA, the CDR3 is TGTGCCATCAGTGGGAAGGTAGCGGGACACTCCTACAATGAGCAGTTCTTC. Its translation: CAISGKVAGHSYNEQFF.

This chain connects TRBV4-2 to TRBJ2-3, with 15 bases matching TRBD2. The CDR3 totals 21 residues. V was clipped by 0 bases and J by 12 bases; unmatched bases: 22. The germline gives CDR1 LGHNA, CDR2 YNFKEQ. Written as DNA, the CDR3 is TGTGCCAGCAGCCAAGAGGGGCCTGGGGGCGCCGGGACTAGCGGGAGGACTATCCAGTATTTT. It is translated as CASSQEGPGGAGTSGRTIQYF.

The chain carries TRBV5-1 and TRBJ1-1; tentative D call: TRBD1 (5 bases). Trimming removed 3 bases from V and 1 base from J, with 16 bases in between. This CDR3 comprises 16 residues. Germline CDR1 SGHRS, CDR2 YFSETQ. The chain's CDR3 is CASSWDPSGGNTEAFF. DNA for the CDR3: TGCGCCAGCAGCTGGGACCCCTCTGGGGGGAACACTGAAGCTTTCTTT.

This clone has just one count. The chain links TRBV7-9 to TRBJ1-1; D may be TRBD1 (5 bases). Germline V gene lookup returns CDR1 SEHNR and CDR2 FQNEAQ (reference sequence). The CDR3 is 14 amino acids. Trimming cost V 0 bases and J 4 bases, with 9 bases left between them. The chain's CDR3 is CASSLARRGTEAFF. The CDR3 DNA reads as TGTGCCAGCAGCTTAGCGAGGAGGGGCACTGAAGCTTTCTTT.

The chain recombines TRBV24-1 with TRBJ2-7, with 8 bases fitting TRBD1. V shed 0 bases and J 0 bases; nucleotides not matched to a gene: 0. This CDR3 has 15 residues. The germline V gene encodes CDR1 KGHDR and CDR2 SFDVKD. In DNA form, the CDR3 reads TGTGCCACCAGTGATTTGGGACAGGGCTCCTACGAGCAGTACTTC. Its protein product is CATSDLGQGSYEQYF.

CDR3 DNA: TGTGCCAGCAGCTTGGAGAACACCATATATTTT. This translates into CASSLENTIYF. The chain has TRBV7-9 and TRBJ1-3; no firm D call. Per germline, CDR1 SEHNR and CDR2 FQNEAQ (reference sequence). V lost 3 bases and J lost 7, with 4 bases in between. The CDR3 is 11 amino acids.

The rearrangement uses TRBV2 and TRBJ2-1; D is perhaps TRBD1 (5 bases). CDR3 length: 15 amino acids. From germline, CDR1 is SNHLY and CDR2 FYNNEI. Trimming took 5 bases from V and 9 from J, leaving 20 bases between them. CDR3 DNA: TGTGCCAGCAGTTTTCAGGGTGTTGGTATAGGTGAGCAGTTCTTC. Protein: CASSFQGVGIGEQFF. Drawing the rest from reference TRBV2 and TRBJ2-1, the complete variable domain is EPEVTQTPSHQVTQMGQEVILRCVPISNHLYFYWYRQILGQKVEFLVSFYNNEISEKSEIFDDQFSVERPDGSNFTLKIRSTKLEDSAMYFCASSFQGVGIGEQFFGPGTRLTVL.

The chain joins TRBV19 to TRBJ1-5; no firm D call. The V end was cut by 1 base, the J end by 2 bases, with 9 bases between. Germline lookup yields CDR1 LNHDA and CDR2 SQIVND (reference sequence). The CDR3 runs 15 residues. This CDR3 is CASSIGRVGNQPQHF. CDR3 DNA sequence: TGTGCCAGTAGTATAGGAAGGGTGGGCAATCAGCCCCAGCATTTT.

This chain connects TRBV5-7 to TRBJ1-3; 8 bases are a match to TRBD1. TRBV5-7 has ORF status, its function being uncertain. V dropped 0 bases and J dropped 0; count of bases not matched to a gene: 5. CDR3 length: 17 residues. The CDR3 protein is CASSLETGAISGNTIYF. The CDR3 DNA follows: TGTGCCAGCAGCTTGGAGACAGGGGCAATCTCTGGAAACACCATATATTTT.

The CDR3 nucleotides read TGTGCCAGCAGTTACGGGCAGGGGGTTCAAGAGACCCAGTACTTC. Translation: CASSYGQGVQETQYF. The chain links TRBV6-5 to TRBJ2-5, with 7 bases that match TRBD1. This CDR3 is built from 15 residues. The V gene's germline CDR1 is MNHEY and CDR2 SVGAGI. The V segment lost 2 bases and the J segment 2 bases; nucleotides outside the gene matches: 5.

The chain carries TRBV9 and TRBJ1-1; no firm D call. This CDR3 comprises 16 residues. The germline V gene encodes CDR1 SGDLS and CDR2 YYNGEE. Trimming pared 4 bases from V and 0 bases from J, leaving 16 bases between. CDR3 loop: CASSPRQTYLNTEAFF. In DNA form, the CDR3 reads TGTGCCAGCAGCCCACGGCAGACCTATTTGAACACTGAAGCTTTCTTT.

This clone has just one count. The CDR3 here is CATRKEQPGELFF. CDR3 nucleotides: TGTGCCACCAGGAAAGAACAGCCCGGGGAGCTGTTTTTT. The gene calls are TRBV15 and TRBJ2-2, with no clear D. The CDR3 covers 13 residues. CDR1 and CDR2 (germline): LNHNV, YYDKDF (reference sequence). V lost 6 bases and J lost 6, with 11 bases in between.

The V gene is TRBV7-8, the J gene TRBJ2-7, with TRBD2 as a possible D gene (5 bases). Trimming left V 9 bases short and J 2 bases short, with 17 bases between. Germline-derived CDR1 and CDR2 are SGHVS and FQNEAQ. The CDR3 totals 14 residues. CDR3: CASLRNGVTYEQYF. DNA of the CDR3: TGTGCCAGTCTCCGGAACGGGGTCACCTACGAGCAGTACTTC.

The sample holds one count of this clone. The V and J genes are TRBV5-1 and TRBJ2-3, with TRBD1 as a possible D gene (5 bases). Between the trimmed V and J ends, which lost 2 bases and 6 bases, there was a span of 13 bases. Germline V gene sequence: CDR1 SGHRS, CDR2 YFSETQ. The length of the CDR3 is 14 residues. This CDR3 reads CASSLGQGSDTQYF. Written as DNA, the CDR3 is TGCGCCAGCAGCTTAGGTCAGGGTTCCGATACGCAGTATTTT.

This chain joins TRBV7-3 and TRBJ1-2; possibly TRBD1 for D (5 bases). The V end lost 1 base, the J end lost 7 bases, and 13 bases lay between the germline ends. Germline CDR1 reads SGHTA; CDR2 reads FQGTGA. This CDR3 is 14 amino acids long. In nucleotides, the CDR3 is TGTGCCAGCAGCTTAAGTCCGGGGGTGTCTGGCTACACCTTC. Its protein product is CASSLSPGVSGYTF.

V is TRBV5-1 and J is TRBJ2-1, with D possibly being TRBD2 (7 bases). CDR3 size: 18 residues. From germline, CDR1 is SGHRS and CDR2 YFSETQ. Between the trimmed V and J ends, which lost 4 bases and 8 bases, there was a span of 28 bases. This CDR3 reads CASSLGQSRAGSTYEQFF. The CDR3 region has the DNA TGCGCCAGCAGCCTCGGACAGAGCAGAGCGGGGAGTACATATGAGCAGTTCTTC.

The J gene is TRBJ2-5, the V gene TRBV12-5; D is tentatively TRBD1 or TRBD2 (5 bases each). CDR3 length equals 14 residues. Germline assignment: CDR1 LGHNT and CDR2 FRNRAP. The V gene lost 6 bases and the J gene lost 5 bases, with 16 bases spanning the gap. In nucleotides, the CDR3 is TGTGCTAGTGGCGATAAGGGACGGCCGGAGACCCAGTACTTC. As protein: CASGDKGRPETQYF.

The V and J genes are TRBV29-1 and TRBJ2-7, with 10 bases fitting TRBD1. V dropped 7 bases and J dropped 6; count of bases not matched to a gene: 3. The V gene's germline CDR1 is SQVTM and CDR2 ANQGSEA. The CDR3 spans 11 residues. The CDR3 reads CSAGQGGEQYF. DNA for the CDR3: TGCAGCGCCGGACAGGGGGGCGAGCAGTACTTC.

The chain combines TRBV7-9 with TRBJ1-4; TRBD1 matches at 7 bases. Germline V gene sequence: CDR1 SEHNR, CDR2 FQNEAQ (reference sequence). The V and J ends lost 4 bases and 8 bases, in that order; junction bases with no gene match: 16. The CDR3 contains 17 residues. CDR3: CASSSGELTGMREKLFF. The CDR3 region has the DNA TGTGCCAGCAGCTCCGGGGAATTGACAGGGATGAGGGAAAAACTGTTTTTT. The entire variable domain, with the rest obtained from reference TRBV7-9 and TRBJ1-4, is as follows: DTGVSQNPRHKITKRGQNVTFRCDPISEHNRLYWYRQTLGQGPEFLTYFQNEAQLEKSRLLSDRFSAERPKGSFSTLEIQRTEQGDSAMYLCASSSGELTGMREKLFFGSGTQLSVL.

The CDR3 loop is CASRTGMTLNYGYTF. CDR3 in DNA: TGTGCCAGCAGGACTGGGATGACTCTTAACTATGGCTACACCTTC. The rearrangement joins TRBV6-5 to TRBJ1-2; D ambiguous. V was trimmed by 6 bases and J by 1 base, leaving 15 bases between them. This CDR3 is built from 15 residues. CDR1 and CDR2 from the germline V gene are MNHEY and SVGAGI.

The V and J genes are TRBV9 and TRBJ1-2; D remains unclear. V dropped 4 bases and J dropped 3 bases, with 13 bases sitting between them. CDR3 length equals 14 residues. Germline V CDR1 and CDR2: SGDLS, YYNGEE. CDR3: CASSPSGGDYGYTF. DNA for the CDR3: TGTGCCAGCAGCCCTTCGGGAGGAGACTATGGCTACACCTTC.

This rearrangement joins TRBV30 to TRBJ1-6; D is unclear. V was clipped by 8 bases and J by 7 bases, with 15 bases between them. The CDR3 has 13 residues. In germline, CDR1 is GTSNPN, CDR2 SVGIG (reference sequence). CDR3 sequence (DNA): TGTGCCCGACGTGGGGTTGAGAATTCACCCCTCCACTTT. Protein: CARRGVENSPLHF.

As DNA, the CDR3 is TGTGCCAGTAGTATGGACTTGGAAGAGACCCAGTACTTC. Translation gives CASSMDLEETQYF. This rearrangement joins TRBV19 to TRBJ2-5, with D maybe TRBD2 (5 bases). The length of the CDR3 is 13 residues. The V gene lost 3 bases and the J gene lost 3 bases, with 8 bases spanning the gap. Germline CDR1 reads LNHDA; CDR2 reads SQIVND (reference sequence).

The genes are TRBV18 and TRBJ1-5; D is unclear. There are 14 residues in the CDR3. Germline V CDR1 and CDR2: KGHSH, LQKENI. Trimming took 3 bases from V and 1 from J, leaving 7 bases between them. In nucleotides, the CDR3 is TGTGCCAGCTCACCTCGGATAAGCAATCAGCCCCAGCATTTT. It translates to CASSPRISNQPQHF.

This chain connects TRBV3-1 (or the pseudogene TRBV3-2) to TRBJ1-2; TRBD1 agrees at 8 bases. The CDR3 contains 16 residues. Germline-derived CDR1 and CDR2 are LGHDT and YNNKEL (reference sequence). The V gene end was trimmed by 3 bases and the J gene end by 4 bases; junction bases not matched to a gene: 10. The CDR3 DNA sequence: TGTGCCAGCAGCCATGCTAAGGGACAGGAAATCTATGGCTACACCTTC. Translated, it gives CASSHAKGQEIYGYTF.

This clone was seen just once. The CDR3 DNA reads TGTGCCAGCAGCTCCCGGACATACGGAGAGACCCAGTACTTC. It encodes CASSSRTYGETQYF. The chain uses TRBV7-8 and TRBJ2-5; possibly TRBD1 for D (5 bases). Germline CDR1 is SGHVS and CDR2 is FQNEAQ. The CDR3 has 14 residues. Trimming left V 4 bases short and J 4 bases short, with 13 bases between.